The 19 T cell receptor beta chains reported below all come from one sample, sequenced in a study of identical twins. TCRdb re-analysed the 5' RACE reads in MiXCR, keeping a single row per CDR3 protein. The sample gives 1.5 million to 2 million distinct CDR3 sequences, under 35% of which show up once; 0.25% to 0.3% is in the top ten. Specimen: cord blood. Receptors originate from a newborn girl in good health.

The CDR3 bases are TGTGCCAGCAGTTTATCACGAAGTGGGAACACCGGGGAGCTGTTTTTT. Residues: CASSLSRSGNTGELFF. V usage is TRBV28 and J usage is TRBJ2-2; D remains ambiguous. Trimming shortened V by 1 base and J by 1 base, and 10 bases separated the two germline ends. Germline CDR1 is MDHEN and CDR2 is SYDVKM. The CDR3 loop spans 16 amino acids.

This clonotype was counted only a few times. This rearrangement joins TRBV19 to TRBJ2-3; TRBD2 agrees at 9 bases. J was trimmed by 5 bases and V by 5 bases; bases with no gene match: 8. Germline assignment: CDR1 LNHDA and CDR2 SQIVND (reference sequence). The CDR3 totals 15 residues. CDR3 DNA: TGTGCCAGTAGTTTCAATAGCGGGAGAGGAGATACGCAGTATTTT. It translates to CASSFNSGRGDTQYF.

In the case of this clonotype: The junction shows a germline mismatch at one end, possibly a read error. The V call is TRBV20-1, the J call TRBJ1-4; TRBD1 might be the D (5 bases). Germline assignment: CDR1 DFQATT and CDR2 SNEGSKA (reference sequence). This CDR3 contains 15 residues. CDR3 in amino acids: CSARELIGAGEKLFF. The DNA of the CDR3 is TGTAGTGCTCGAGAACTAATAGGGGCAGGGGAAAAACTGTTTTTT.

This clonotype was recorded at least ten times. The chain has TRBV7-2 and TRBJ2-3; tentative D call: TRBD2 (6 bases). CDR3 length: 14 residues. CDR1 and CDR2 (germline): SGHTA, FQGNSA. The germline V and J ends were trimmed by 0 bases and 5 bases, with 9 bases remaining between them. For the CDR3, the DNA is TGTGCCAGCAGCTTAGCACTAGCTATAGATACGCAGTATTTT. As protein: CASSLALAIDTQYF.

The chain couples TRBV5-1 to TRBJ2-1; tentative D call: TRBD2 (6 bases). This CDR3 region has 15 residues. Germline V CDR1 and CDR2: SGHRS, YFSETQ. Trimming pared 2 bases from V and 4 bases from J, leaving 13 bases between. Here the CDR3 DNA reads TGCGCCAGCAGCTTTGGCGGGACGGGGTACAATGAGCAGTTCTTC. It specifies CASSFGGTGYNEQFF.

The DNA for the CDR3 is TGTGCCAGCAGTTTAATTGCGGGCCTGGGAGAGACCCAGTACTTC. Translation gives CASSLIAGLGETQYF. This chain connects TRBV12-3 or TRBV12-4 to TRBJ2-5; D may be TRBD2 (5 bases). Trimming left V 2 bases short and J 4 bases short, with 14 bases between. The CDR3 totals 15 residues.

The chain has TRBV20-1 and TRBJ2-1, with TRBD2 matching 7 bases. The V gene's germline CDR1 is DFQATT and CDR2 SNEGSKA (reference sequence). V dropped 1 base and J dropped 10; count of bases not matched to a gene: 10. This CDR3 comprises 14 residues. CDR3 loop: CSARVGLRDWEQFF. The CDR3 DNA reads as TGCAGTGCTAGAGTGGGACTACGCGATTGGGAGCAGTTCTTC.

This clonotype showed up just a few times. CDR3 coding DNA: TGCGCCAGCAGCTTGGAGTTTGGCAGTACCTACGAGCAGTACTTC. Protein: CASSLEFGSTYEQYF. V usage is TRBV5-1 and J usage is TRBJ2-7; D gene uncertain. The CDR3 runs 15 residues. V shed 0 bases and J shed 2 bases, with 12 bases lying between them. CDR1 is SGHRS and CDR2 is YFSETQ in the germline V gene.

Many counts were recorded for this clonotype. At one boundary the junction diverges from the germline segment, which might be a read error. This sequence joins TRBV4-1 and TRBJ1-2, with TRBD1 matching over 8 bases. The CDR3 sequence is 13 residues long. From germline, CDR1 is MGHRA and CDR2 YSYEKL. In DNA, the CDR3 is TGTGCCAGCAGCCAAGGACAGGGCTATGGCTACACCTTC. Translating gives CASSQGQGYGYTF.

The J gene is TRBJ2-3, the V gene TRBV12-3 or TRBV12-4; 10 bases are shared with TRBD2. The CDR3 is 18 amino acids. V lost 7 bases to trimming and J lost 2 bases; unmatched junction nucleotides: 15. CDR3 sequence reads: CASNQSWELAGLTDTQYF. The CDR3 bases are TGTGCCAGCAACCAAAGCTGGGAACTAGCGGGGCTCACAGATACGCAGTATTTT.

The chain links TRBV20-1 to TRBJ1-5, with 10 bases lining up with TRBD1. The CDR3 extends over 12 amino acids. Germline V CDR1 and CDR2: DFQATT, SNEGSKA (reference sequence). The J segment lost 5 bases and the V segment lost 7 bases, leaving 2 bases of the junction unmatched. CDR3 sequence: CSVDRGDQPQHF. CDR3 sequence (DNA): TGCAGTGTGGACAGGGGGGATCAGCCCCAGCATTTT.

This clonotype was picked up many times. The chain uses TRBV28 and TRBJ2-3; D not certain. This CDR3 is 15 amino acids long. V was pared by 5 bases and J by 0 bases, with 12 bases between. CDR1 MDHEN and CDR2 SYDVKM come from the germline V gene. The CDR3 loop is CASSPPISSTDTQYF. The CDR3 DNA follows: TGTGCCAGCAGTCCCCCAATATCTAGCACAGATACGCAGTATTTT.

This clonotype was observed a few times. This rearrangement joins TRBV20-1 to TRBJ1-2, with D unresolved. The germline CDR1 and CDR2 sequences are DFQATT and SNEGSKA (reference sequence). The CDR3 spans 12 residues. The V gene lost 3 bases and the J gene lost 7 bases, with 12 bases spanning the gap. CDR3 amino acids: CSASAAVPGYTF. CDR3 sequence (DNA): TGCAGTGCTAGTGCGGCAGTCCCTGGCTACACCTTC.

This clonotype was observed many times. The J gene is TRBJ1-1, the V gene TRBV24-1; 8 bases line up with TRBD1. This CDR3 has 13 residues. Germline-derived CDR1 and CDR2 are KGHDR and SFDVKD. V lost 9 bases to trimming and J lost 0 bases; unmatched junction nucleotides: 2. The CDR3: CATRTGMNTEAFF. CDR3 nucleotides: TGTGCCACCCGGACAGGGATGAACACTGAAGCTTTCTTT.

This clonotype was observed a handful of times. CDR3 residues: CAISELQGQPQHF. CDR3 DNA sequence: TGTGCCATCAGTGAGTTACAGGGTCAGCCCCAGCATTTT. The chain recombines TRBV10-3 with TRBJ1-5, with D perhaps TRBD1 (6 bases). V was cut by 1 base and J by 6 bases, with 7 bases left in between. The germline CDR1 and CDR2 sequences are ENHRY and SYGVKD. This CDR3 has 13 amino acids.

This clonotype was seen ten or more times. The chain links TRBV6-6 to TRBJ2-5; no firm D call. Trimming removed 9 bases at V and 1 base at J, with 9 bases between. The germline CDR1 and CDR2 sequences are MNHNY and SVGAGI (reference sequence). The CDR3 totals 12 residues. As DNA, the CDR3 is TGTGCCAGTAGTGGAGCCCAAGAGACCCAGTACTTC. It yields the protein CASSGAQETQYF.

This clonotype occurred a few times. This chain uses TRBV4-1 with TRBJ2-3; 7 bases match TRBD2. The ends lost 4 bases at V and 6 bases at J; junction bases unmatched: 13. The length of the CDR3 is 16 residues. Germline V lookup: CDR1 MGHRA, CDR2 YSYEKL. The CDR3 protein is CASSRPRDYPQDTQYF. The CDR3 DNA is TGCGCCAGCAGCCGGCCTCGGGACTACCCCCAGGATACGCAGTATTTT.

This chain connects TRBV5-1 to TRBJ2-1; 10 nucleotides agree with TRBD2. CDR1 is SGHRS, CDR2 YFSETQ, per germline. The CDR3 is 16 amino acids. V trimming: 0 bases; J trimming: 5 bases; junction bases outside the gene matches: 5. CDR3 region: CASSLEGLATNNEQFF. In DNA, the CDR3 is TGCGCCAGCAGCTTGGAGGGACTAGCGACTAACAATGAGCAGTTCTTC.

This clonotype was detected a few times. CDR3 nucleotide sequence: TGCGCCAGCAGCTCCAACAGGGGGAGGACCACAGATACGCAGTATTTT. This encodes CASSSNRGRTTDTQYF. The chain has TRBV5-1 and TRBJ2-3; 8 bases are a match to TRBD1. Germline V CDR1 and CDR2: SGHRS, YFSETQ. The CDR3 is made up of 16 amino acids. V shed 3 bases and J 2 bases; nucleotides not matched to a gene: 8.